The clone carrying this T cell receptor (beta chain) showed up many times. Trimming took off 6 bases at V and 0 bases at J, with 11 bases between the two ends. The CDR3 is 15 amino acids. This entry comes from a study of T cells in Graves' hyperthyroidism and ophthalmopathy. Study-wide context: Blood was drawn when the patient was first diagnosed and still untreated.

Amplification of TCR beta CDR3 regions used RNA as the template. The primer set for the first-round RT-PCR of the TCR CDR3 was HTBI. TCRdb reanalysed the multiplex PCR reads using MiXCR and keeps one entry per CDR3 protein. The table shows approximately 640,000 distinct CDR3 sequences, with approximately 15% occurring only once. Exclusion criteria comprised uncontrolled infection, other autoimmune disease, pregnancy or lactation. The specimen was blood. The receptor was derived from a man aged 50 to 60 with Graves' hyperthyroidism. The V and J genes are TRBV12-3 or TRBV12-4 and TRBJ2-2; the D is unclear. The CDR3 loop reads CASRRASANTGELFF. The CDR3 DNA follows: TGTGCCAGCAGACGGGCATCCGCGAACACCGGGGAGCTGTTTTTT.